The clone carrying this T cell receptor delta chain rates as medium-sized. The junction differs from germline at one of its ends, possibly a read error. The entry originates in a study of gamma-delta chains in newborns, infants, children. Study in general: Microbial exposure reportedly drives polyclonal innate γδ T cell expansion after birth.

TCRdb repeated clone calling on the reads with CATT. This sample yields about 1,000 delta-chain clones, of which roughly 7.1% are seen a single time; 27% belongs to the top ten. CDR3 length equals 17 residues. Germline V lookup: CDR1 GEAIGNYY, CDR2 EKD. The receptor was isolated from a child who was a newborn, infant or young child, either healthy, febrile or measles-vaccinated (not recorded which). Sequenced input: blood. The chain combines TRDV2 with TRDJ3; possibly TRDD3 for D (5 bases). DNA for the CDR3: TGTGCCTGTGACCCGGTACTAAGCTCCTGGGACACCCGACGGATGTTTTTC. Residues: CACDPVLSSWDTRRMFF.